This T cell receptor (beta chain) stems from a study of control samples from healthy donors and cancer patients. TCRdb keeps only in-frame clones here, not all; method: immunoSEQ multiplex PCR. Here the sample spans about 120,000 clones, 80% to 95% being singletons. Germline loops: CDR1 SGHRS, CDR2 YFSETQ. V lost 0 bases and J lost 5, with 14 bases in between. This CDR3 is built from 16 residues. Sequencing used blood. The chain has TRBV5-1 and TRBJ2-2, with D possibly being TRBD2 (5 bases). This sequence was found in a man younger than 35 in good health. CDR3 DNA sequence: TGCGCCAGCAGCTTGGGCGGAGTGGAGGAAACCGGGGAGCTGTTTTTT. Translation: CASSLGGVEETGELFF.